This section outlines one T cell receptor beta chain sequence together with its context. What it binds is not known. This record belongs to a study of cytomegalovirus exposure and HLA in healthy donors. Findings and limits, study-wide: Most likely, a cluster of highly shared sequence variants arose as a sequencing artifact. In a later analysis, several top co-occurrence clusters appeared linked to parvovirus B19, influenza, CMV and Epstein-Barr virus.

This PCR relied on a set of 60 Vbeta primers and 13 Jbeta primers. Only in-frame clones appear in the TCRdb table, and some are missing; sequencing was by immunoSEQ multiplex PCR. The table has over 200,000 clones, more than 70% seen once. This CDR3 spans 15 amino acids. The rearrangement joins TRBV21-1 to TRBJ1-4. TRBV21-1 is listed as a pseudogene. The TCR sequence derives from a human donor in good health. What was sequenced was PBMCs. The CDR3 loop is CASSPPGVDSEKLFF. The CDR3 nucleotides are TGTGCCAGCAGCCCCCCCGGAGTGGATAGCGAAAAACTGTTTTTT.